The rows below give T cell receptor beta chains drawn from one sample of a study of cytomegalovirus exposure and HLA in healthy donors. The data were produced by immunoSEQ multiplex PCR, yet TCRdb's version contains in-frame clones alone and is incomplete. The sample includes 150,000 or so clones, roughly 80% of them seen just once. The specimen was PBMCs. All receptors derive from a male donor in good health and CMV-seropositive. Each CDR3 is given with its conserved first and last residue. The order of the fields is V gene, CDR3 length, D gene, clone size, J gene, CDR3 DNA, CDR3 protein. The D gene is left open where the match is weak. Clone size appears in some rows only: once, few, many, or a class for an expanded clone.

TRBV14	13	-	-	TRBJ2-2	TGTGCCAGCAGCCATCAAAACACCGGGGAGCTGTTTTTT	CASSHQNTGELFF
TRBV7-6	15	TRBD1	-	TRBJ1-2	TGTGCCAGCAGCTTAGAGGGACAGGGCCTCTATGGCTACACCTTC	CASSLEGQGLYGYTF
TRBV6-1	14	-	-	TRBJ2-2	TGTGCCAGCAGTCCCCAGGGAAACACCGGGGAGCTGTTTTTT	CASSPQGNTGELFF
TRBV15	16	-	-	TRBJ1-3	TGTGCCACCAGCAGTTTTGACAGAGCCTCTGGAAACACCATATATTTT	CATSSFDRASGNTIYF
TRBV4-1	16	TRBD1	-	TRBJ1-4	TGCGCCAGCAGCGAAGTGGGGACAGGAGGGGATGAAAAACTGTTTTTT	CASSEVGTGGDEKLFF
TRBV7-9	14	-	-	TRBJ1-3	TGTGCCAGCAGCTTATCGGGTGCTGGAAACACCATATATTTT	CASSLSGAGNTIYF
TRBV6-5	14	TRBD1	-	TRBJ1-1	TGTGCCAGCACCGGGACAGGGTTAAACACTGAAGCTTTCTTT	CASTGTGLNTEAFF
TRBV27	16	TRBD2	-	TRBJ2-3	TGTGCCAGCAGTTTACACGGCGGGGGGATATCAGATACGCAGTATTTT	CASSLHGGGISDTQYF
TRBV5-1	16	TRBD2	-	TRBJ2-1	TGCGCCAGCAGCTTGGGGCTAGCGGGAGTGCGCAATGAGCAGTTCTTC	CASSLGLAGVRNEQFF
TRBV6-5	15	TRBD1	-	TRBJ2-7	TGTGCCAGCAGTTACGCATTTGACAGGGACTACGAGCAGTACTTC	CASSYAFDRDYEQYF
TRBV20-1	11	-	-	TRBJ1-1	TGCAGTGCTTGGGGGGACACTGAAGCTTTCTTT	CSAWGDTEAFF
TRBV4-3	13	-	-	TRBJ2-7	TGCGCCAGCAGCCAAGATGGAGGCTACGAGCAGTACTTC	CASSQDGGYEQYF
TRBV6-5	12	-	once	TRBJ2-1	TGTGCCAGCAGTTACACGACTGAGGAGCAGTTCTTC	CASSYTTEEQFF
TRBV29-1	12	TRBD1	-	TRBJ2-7	TGCAGCGTTGGGACAGGGAACTACGAGCAGTACTTC	CSVGTGNYEQYF
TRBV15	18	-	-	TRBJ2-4	TGTGCCACCAGCAGTCAACAGGGCGCTCGGGGAGCCAAAAACATTCAGTACTTC	CATSSQQGARGAKNIQYF
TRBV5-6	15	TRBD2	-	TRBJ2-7	TGTGCCAGCAGCTTGGACATAGCGGGAACTGGGGAGCAGTACTTC	CASSLDIAGTGEQYF
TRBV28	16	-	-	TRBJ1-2	TGTGCCAGCAGTCCTGCCGGGACACTGAGGAACTATGGCTACACCTTC	CASSPAGTLRNYGYTF
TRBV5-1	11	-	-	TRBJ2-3	TGCGCCAGCTCTTCCACAGATACGCAGTATTTT	CASSSTDTQYF
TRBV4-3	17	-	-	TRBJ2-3	TGCGCCAGCAGCCAAGATTTCAGCCAGGGTGTGGCAGATACGCAGTATTTT	CASSQDFSQGVADTQYF
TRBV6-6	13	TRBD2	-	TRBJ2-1	TGTGCCAGCAGTGTTCGGGGGGGCTTTGAGCAGTTCTTC	CASSVRGGFEQFF
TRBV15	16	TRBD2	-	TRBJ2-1	TGTGCCACCAGACCTAGCGGGAGGAAAACCTACAATGAGCAGTTCTTC	CATRPSGRKTYNEQFF
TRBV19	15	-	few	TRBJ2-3	TGTGCCAGTCGTGGGACACCGATTAGCACAGATACGCAGTATTTT	CASRGTPISTDTQYF
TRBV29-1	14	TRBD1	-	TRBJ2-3	TGCAGCGTGAGCGGGACAGGGGTCCGCAATACGCAGTATTTT	CSVSGTGVRNTQYF
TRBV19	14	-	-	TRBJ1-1	TGTGCCAGTAGTATTCAGATCATGAACACTGAAGCTTTCTTT	CASSIQIMNTEAFF
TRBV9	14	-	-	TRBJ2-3	TGTGCCAGCCAAGACAGCGGGAGCACAGATACGCAGTATTTT	CASQDSGSTDTQYF
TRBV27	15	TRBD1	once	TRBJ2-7	TGTGCCAGCAGTCAAGGGACAGGGGGCTACTACGAGCAGTACTTC	CASSQGTGGYYEQYF
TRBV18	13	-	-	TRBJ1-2	TGTGCCAGCTCACAGTTGAGGGCGGGTGGCTACACCTTC	CASSQLRAGGYTF
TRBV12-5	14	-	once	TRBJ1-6	TGTGCTAGTCGCCGGGAGGGAGAAAATTCACCCCTCCACTTT	CASRREGENSPLHF
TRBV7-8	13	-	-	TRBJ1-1	TGTGCCAGCAGTCAACAGCCGAACACTGAAGCTTTCTTT	CASSQQPNTEAFF
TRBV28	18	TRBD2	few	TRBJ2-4	TGTGCCAGCAGTTCTACGGGAACTCTGTGGGAGGGCAAAAACATTCAGTACTTC	CASSSTGTLWEGKNIQYF
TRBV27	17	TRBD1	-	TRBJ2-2	TGTGCCAGCAGTTTATCAACGGGACAGGCCCATACCGGGGAGCTGTTTTTT	CASSLSTGQAHTGELFF
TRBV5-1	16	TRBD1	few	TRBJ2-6	TGCGCCAGCAGCGTACAGGGGGCGGCGGGGGCCAACGTCCTGACTTTC	CASSVQGAAGANVLTF
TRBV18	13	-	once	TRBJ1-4	TGTGCCAGCTCACGACAGCCTAATGAAAAACTGTTTTTT	CASSRQPNEKLFF
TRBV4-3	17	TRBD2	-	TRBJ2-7	TGCGCCAGCAGCCAAGATCGAAGGGCTAGCGGGAGGTACGAGCAGTACTTC	CASSQDRRASGRYEQYF
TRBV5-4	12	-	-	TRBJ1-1	TGTGCCAGCAGCTTGGGATTACTTGAAGCTTTCTTT	CASSLGLLEAFF
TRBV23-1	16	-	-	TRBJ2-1	TGCGCCAGCAGTCCCCCAGCCTCGGGGCGGGGGCCTGAGCAGTTCTTC	CASSPPASGRGPEQFF
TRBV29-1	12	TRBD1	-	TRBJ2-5	TGCAGCGTACAGGGGGGAGGAGAGACCCAGTACTTC	CSVQGGGETQYF
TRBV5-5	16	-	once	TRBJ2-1	TGTGCCAGCAGCCCCTATACCCGCGCTGGGGGCCTTGAGCAGTTCTTC	CASSPYTRAGGLEQFF
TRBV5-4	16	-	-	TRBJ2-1	TGTGCCAGCAGTCCTACGAGACTGATCTCCTACAATGAGCAGTTCTTC	CASSPTRLISYNEQFF
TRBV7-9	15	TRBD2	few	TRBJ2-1	TGTGCCAGCAGCTTAGGGACTAGCGGTACCAATGAGCAGTTCTTC	CASSLGTSGTNEQFF
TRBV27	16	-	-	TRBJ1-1	TGTGCCAGCAGCCCCCCGGGTACTAGGTATGACACTGAAGCTTTCTTT	CASSPPGTRYDTEAFF
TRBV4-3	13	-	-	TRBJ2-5	TGCGCCAGCAGCCAATCGGACAGCGAGACCCAGTACTTC	CASSQSDSETQYF
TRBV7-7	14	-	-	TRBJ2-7	TGTGCCAGCAGCTTATTAGAGGGGGCGGGGGAGCAGTACTTC	CASSLLEGAGEQYF
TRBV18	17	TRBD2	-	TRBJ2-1	TGTGCCAGCTCACTCCGGGGCGGGGGGGCATCCTACAATGAGCAGTTCTTC	CASSLRGGGASYNEQFF
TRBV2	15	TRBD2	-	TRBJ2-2	TGTGCCAGCACCGGACTAGCGGGGAACACCGGGGAGCTGTTTTTT	CASTGLAGNTGELFF
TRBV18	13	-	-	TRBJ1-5	TGTGCCAGCTCCCCGGGGAGGGATCAGCCCCAGCATTTT	CASSPGRDQPQHF
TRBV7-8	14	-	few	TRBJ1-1	TGTGCCAGCAGCCTCTCGGGGGGGAACACTGAAGCTTTCTTT	CASSLSGGNTEAFF
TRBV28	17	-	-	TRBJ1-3	TGTGCCAGCAGTTTATGGCCCCCACAGGGAGGGGGAAACACCATATATTTT	CASSLWPPQGGGNTIYF
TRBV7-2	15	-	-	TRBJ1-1	TGTGCCAGCAGCTCAAGGGGCAGTAGGGACACTGAAGCTTTCTTT	CASSSRGSRDTEAFF
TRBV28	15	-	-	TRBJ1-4	TGTGCCAGCAGTCCAGCTGGCCGGGGGGCCGAAAAACTGTTTTTT	CASSPAGRGAEKLFF
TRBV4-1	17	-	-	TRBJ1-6	TGCGCCAGCAGCCAAGGGCTTCTGGGGAGCCGGGGTTCACCCCTCCACTTT	CASSQGLLGSRGSPLHF
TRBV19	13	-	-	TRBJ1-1	TGTGCCAGTAGTTGGGGAGTGAACACTGAAGCTTTCTTT	CASSWGVNTEAFF
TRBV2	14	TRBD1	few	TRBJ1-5	TGTGCCAGCGCACAGGGGGCGCTGAATCAGCCCCAGCATTTT	CASAQGALNQPQHF